Here is one T cell receptor beta chain with its context. The antigen is unknown. Expansion of antigen-specific CD4+ T cells with viral peptide pools was carried out by the ViraFEST assay before sequencing. Upon completion of 10 to 11 days in culture, CD4+ T cells were isolated. Two doses of either BNT162b2 or mRNA-1273 were given to each participant. Vaccine recipients, nucleocapsid antibody negative, had no prior SARS-CoV-2 infection. Days 3 and 7 were when half the medium was replaced with IL-2 medium. The source of the sample is a study of vaccination effects on CD4 cells after COVID-19. Study context: Samples gathered post-vaccine arrived a median of 72 days past the second dose.

V lost 3 bases, J lost 1 base, and 15 bases lay in between. The germline V gene has CDR1 SGHVS and CDR2 FQNEAQ. CDR3 length: 16 amino acids. Clones were read by immunoSEQ multiplex PCR, and TCRdb kept only the in-frame ones, dropping some. This sample has some 30,000 clones, with approximately 60% found just once. Study results and limitations: Clones induced by infection and by vaccine showed marked clonal contraction late after vaccination.

This receptor was taken from a human donor who received a COVID-19 vaccine. The chain joins TRBV7-8 to TRBJ1-1, with D maybe TRBD1 (6 bases). Sequencing used CD4+ T cells from PBMCs cultured with SARS-CoV-2 spike peptides, obtained after COVID-19 vaccination. The CDR3 region has the DNA TGTGCCAGCAGCTTGAGACAGGACCCCCAGAACACTGAAGCTTTCTTT. Its translation: CASSLRQDPQNTEAFF.